A single sample is the source of the 17 T cell receptor beta chains below, sequenced in a study of T cells in Graves' hyperthyroidism and ophthalmopathy. Researchers took RNA transcripts and amplified the TCR beta CDR3 regions from them. The HTBI primer set served for first-round RT-PCR of the TCR CDR3. In TCRdb, the multiplex PCR reads were re-called with MiXCR into one record per CDR3 protein. This sample has around 580,000 distinct CDR3 sequences, with 16% found just once. Sequenced input: blood. Every receptor here comes from a woman younger than 30 with Graves' hyperthyroidism.

Many counts were recorded for this clonotype. The chain is built from TRBV27 and TRBJ2-7, with 8 bases fitting TRBD2. This CDR3 comprises 15 residues. V shed 5 bases and J 6 bases; nucleotides not matched to a gene: 12. The V gene's germline CDR1 is MNHEY and CDR2 SMNVEV (reference sequence). This CDR3 is CASSPLGAGEAEQYF. DNA for the CDR3: TGTGCCAGCAGTCCCCTAGGAGCGGGAGAGGCCGAGCAGTACTTC.

This clonotype was found many times. The chain recombines TRBV28 with TRBJ1-2; TRBD1 might be the D (5 bases). Per the germline V gene, CDR1 is MDHEN and CDR2 is SYDVKM. V was pared by 6 bases and J by 0 bases, with 11 bases between. The CDR3 is 14 residues long. CDR3 sequence: CASSQTAPNYGYTF. The CDR3 DNA reads as TGTGCCAGCAGCCAGACAGCTCCTAACTATGGCTACACCTTC.

The rearrangement joins TRBV6-1 to TRBJ2-7, with 14 bases identical to TRBD2. This CDR3 has 16 amino acids. CDR1 and CDR2 (germline): MNHNS, SASEGT. V gave up 2 bases and J gave up 6 bases; unmatched junction bases: 6. CDR3 sequence: CASSERLAGGYGEQYF. As DNA, the CDR3 is TGTGCCAGCAGTGAACGACTAGCGGGGGGGTATGGCGAGCAGTACTTC.

This clonotype was recorded many times. This chain connects TRBV20-1 to TRBJ1-5; 7 bases line up with TRBD1. Germline-derived CDR1 and CDR2 are DFQATT and SNEGSKA (reference sequence). V trimming: 1 base; J trimming: 6 bases; junction bases outside the gene matches: 6. The CDR3 is 14 residues long. The CDR3 protein is CSARVTGVSQPQHF. The CDR3 DNA sequence: TGCAGTGCTAGAGTCACAGGGGTGAGTCAGCCCCAGCATTTT.

This clonotype has more than one count but fewer than ten. At one end the junction does not follow the germline gene, possibly because of a read error. For the CDR3, the DNA is TGTGCCAGCAGCATAGGACAGGGGCTGAGGGAGCAGTTCTTC. It yields the protein CASSIGQGLREQFF. This chain connects TRBV13 to TRBJ2-1, with TRBD1 identical over 9 bases. CDR3 length equals 14 residues. Germline CDR1 is PRHDT and CDR2 is FYEKMQ (reference sequence).

This clonotype was detected only a few times. The V and J genes are TRBV6-6 and TRBJ1-2; no definite D call. Germline V CDR1 and CDR2: MNHNY, SVGAGI (reference sequence). The CDR3 length is 15 residues. Trimming took off 0 bases at V and 2 bases at J, with 10 bases between the two ends. The CDR3 DNA sequence: TGTGCCAGCAGTTACTCGAAAGTGAACAACTATGGCTACACCTTC. Protein product: CASSYSKVNNYGYTF.

This rearrangement joins TRBV4-1 to TRBJ2-5; no definite D call. Germline V gene data show CDR1 as MGHRA and CDR2 as YSYEKL. This CDR3 region has 14 residues. Between the trimmed V and J ends, which lost 5 bases and 4 bases, there was a span of 14 bases. The CDR3 sequence: CASSSSRDLETQYF. The DNA for the CDR3 is TGCGCCAGCAGCTCTTCTCGAGACTTAGAGACCCAGTACTTC.

This clonotype was detected ten times or more. This sequence joins TRBV7-9 and TRBJ2-3, with D hard to call. The CDR3 length is 15 residues. V was clipped by 3 bases and J by 4 bases, with 14 bases between them. From germline, CDR1 is SEHNR and CDR2 FQNEAQ (reference sequence). The CDR3 nucleotides read TGTGCCAGCAGCTTTGGTCCTCCAGGCCCAGATACGCAGTATTTT. Translating it yields CASSFGPPGPDTQYF. Filled out from reference TRBV7-9 and TRBJ2-3, the complete variable domain reads DTGVSQNPRHKITKRGQNVTFRCDPISEHNRLYWYRQTLGQGPEFLTYFQNEAQLEKSRLLSDRFSAERPKGSFSTLEIQRTEQGDSAMYLCASSFGPPGPDTQYFGPGTRLTVL.

Note on this clonotype: At one end the junction does not follow the germline gene, possibly because of a read error. The rearrangement links TRBV10-3 to TRBJ1-1; a weak D match, TRBD1 (5 bases). The germline V gene encodes CDR1 ENHRY and CDR2 SYGVKD. The CDR3 spans 16 residues. CDR3 protein: CTISGGVLRRNTEAFF. For the CDR3, the DNA is TGTACCATCAGCGGGGGGGTGTTGCGTCGGAACACTGAAGCTTTCTTT.

The gene calls are TRBV5-1 and TRBJ2-5; D may be TRBD1 (6 bases). Germline V CDR1 and CDR2: SGHRS, YFSETQ. The V end lost 3 bases, the J end lost 2 bases, and 17 bases lay between the germline ends. CDR3 length equals 16 residues. The CDR3 spells CASSSRQVQIQETQYF. CDR3 DNA: TGCGCCAGCAGCTCCCGACAGGTCCAGATACAAGAGACCCAGTACTTC. The full variable domain, in which reference TRBV5-1 and TRBJ2-5 provide the parts outside the CDR3, is KAGVTQTPRYLIKTRGQQVTLSCSPISGHRSVSWYQQTPGQGLQFLFEYFSETQRNKGNFPGRFSGRQFSNSRSEMNVSTLELGDSALYLCASSSRQVQIQETQYFGPGTRLLVL.

The gene calls are TRBV24-1 and TRBJ1-2, with TRBD1 as a possible D gene (5 bases). CDR3 size: 14 residues. The germline CDR1 and CDR2 sequences are KGHDR and SFDVKD. Trimming shortened V by 1 base and J by 8 bases, and 13 bases separated the two germline ends. The CDR3 here is CATSDLDSPSGYTF. In nucleotides, the CDR3 is TGTGCCACCAGTGATTTAGACAGTCCGTCGGGCTACACCTTC.

The gene calls are TRBV7-9 and TRBJ2-2; D not certain. The CDR3 spans 14 residues. Trimming shortened V by 5 bases and J by 4 bases, and 11 bases separated the two germline ends. CDR1 and CDR2 (germline): SEHNR, FQNEAQ (reference sequence). As DNA, the CDR3 is TGTGCCAGCAGCCCCAGAGTTGTCACCGGGGAGCTGTTTTTT. Its protein product is CASSPRVVTGELFF.

The chain carries TRBV20-1 and TRBJ2-1; TRBD1 agrees at 8 bases. CDR3 length: 14 amino acids. Looked up from germline, CDR1 is DFQATT and CDR2 is SNEGSKA (reference sequence). With 6 bases clipped from V and 3 bases from J, the junction kept 7 bases outside the gene matches. In nucleotides, the CDR3 is TGCAGTGCCCCCGACAGGGGAGACTACAATGAGCAGTTCTTC. As protein: CSAPDRGDYNEQFF.

CDR3 residues: CSARDSRRGVDSPLHF. The CDR3 DNA reads TGCAGTGCTAGAGATAGTAGGAGAGGGGTAGACTCACCCCTCCACTTT. The rearrangement uses TRBV20-1 and TRBJ1-6; possible D gene TRBD1, 5 bases. The CDR3 extends over 16 amino acids. Trimming removed 0 bases at V and 10 bases at J, with 19 bases between. CDR1 and CDR2 (germline): DFQATT, SNEGSKA (reference sequence).

This clonotype was counted ten times or more. The chain has TRBV5-1 and TRBJ1-1; D uncertain. This CDR3 is built from 13 residues. V gave up 4 bases and J gave up 1 base, with 8 bases separating them. Per germline, CDR1 SGHRS and CDR2 YFSETQ. As DNA, the CDR3 is TGCGCCAGCAGCGTCGCACCGAACACTGAAGCTTTCTTT. Amino acids: CASSVAPNTEAFF.

This clonotype was detected ten times or more. The chain combines TRBV27 with TRBJ2-5; 10 bases are a match to TRBD1. Germline V gene lookup returns CDR1 MNHEY and CDR2 SMNVEV (reference sequence). Trimming cost V 5 bases and J 7 bases; bases outside gene matches: 10. The CDR3 is 15 amino acids. CDR3 loop: CASSTPRDRGSTQYF. As DNA, the CDR3 is TGTGCCAGCAGTACGCCCCGGGACAGGGGATCGACCCAGTACTTC.

The chain employs TRBV7-9 and TRBJ1-1; D gene uncertain. The CDR3 is made up of 15 amino acids. The V end lost 1 base, the J end lost 4 bases, and 13 bases lay between the germline ends. Germline V gene sequence: CDR1 SEHNR, CDR2 FQNEAQ (reference sequence). The CDR3 is CASSLERRRVTEAFF. In DNA, the CDR3 is TGTGCCAGCAGCTTAGAGCGCAGGAGGGTCACTGAAGCTTTCTTT.